This TCR beta chain was sequenced for a study of response to subunit inactivated influenza vaccine. TCRdb redid the calling of the RT-PCR reads with MiXCR, one entry per CDR3 protein. The sample lists 500,000 to 550,000 distinct CDR3 sequences, under 30% seen once, with about 2.8% in the top ten. In its sample, this clonotype was seen a few times. The CDR3 is made up of 15 amino acids. The germline V and J ends were trimmed by 1 base and 2 bases, with 13 bases remaining between them. Looked up from germline, CDR1 is SGHRS and CDR2 is YFSETQ. The same sample was also studied in work on T cells expressing NK-cell markers. That work contributes: The authors generated TCR beta cDNA through 5'RACE template switching with UMIs. An anti-gamma-delta TCR antibody restricted sorting to alpha-beta TCR T cells in several experiments.

The source is a man aged 45 to 65 who received an inactivated influenza vaccine. The rearrangement joins TRBV5-1 to TRBJ2-7, with a possible D match to TRBD1 (6 bases). This material consisted of CD4+ T cells sorted from PBMCs, taken about 11 days after vaccination. The CDR3 is CASSLLQGRTYEQYF. In DNA, the CDR3 is TGCGCCAGCAGCTTGCTACAGGGACGAACCTACGAGCAGTACTTC.